The rows below give T cell receptor beta chains drawn from one sample of a study of cytomegalovirus exposure and HLA in healthy donors. Profiling relied on immunoSEQ multiplex PCR, and the TCRdb table lists in-frame clones only, not all of them. The profile covers 100,000 to 150,000 clones, with approximately 73% appearing a single time and about 4.3% taken by the ten largest. The sequenced material came from PBMCs. Receptors were obtained from a man aged 55 to 69 in good health and CMV-seropositive. CDR3s include the opening cysteine and the closing phenylalanine or tryptophan. The D gene is left open where the match is weak. Some rows have no size entry. The others give once, few or many, or a class for an expanded clone.

D: TRBD1
J: TRBJ1-5
size: -
length: 14
V: TRBV28
CDR3: CASSLRQGHQPQHF
DNA: TGTGCCAGCAGTTTACGACAGGGACACCAGCCCCAGCATTTT

D: TRBD1
J: TRBJ2-6
size: few
length: 18
V: TRBV28
CDR3: CASSFFTGGASGANVLTF
DNA: TGTGCCAGCAGCTTTTTTACAGGGGGCGCATCCGGGGCCAACGTCCTGACTTTC

D: -
J: TRBJ1-2
size: -
length: 14
V: TRBV25-1
CDR3: CASSDGRGWDGYTF
DNA: TGTGCCAGCAGTGATGGCAGGGGATGGGATGGCTACACCTTC

D: -
J: TRBJ2-1
size: -
length: 14
V: TRBV11-2
CDR3: CASSLASAYNEQFF
DNA: TGTGCCAGCAGCTTAGCAAGCGCCTACAATGAGCAGTTCTTC

D: TRBD1
J: TRBJ1-6
size: -
length: 15
V: TRBV2
CDR3: CASRGTGAYNSPLHF
DNA: TGTGCCAGCAGGGGCACAGGGGCATATAATTCACCCCTCCACTTT

D: TRBD2
J: TRBJ2-7
size: few
length: 16
V: TRBV27
CDR3: CASSLSWVAGDYEQYF
DNA: TGTGCCAGCAGTTTATCTTGGGTGGCGGGGGACTACGAGCAGTACTTC

D: -
J: TRBJ2-2
size: -
length: 14
V: TRBV2
CDR3: CASSDGRGPGELFF
DNA: TGTGCCAGCAGTGATGGCAGGGGCCCCGGGGAGCTGTTTTTT

D: TRBD1
J: TRBJ2-7
size: -
length: 14
V: TRBV5-5
CDR3: CASSSRQGTYEQYF
DNA: TGTGCCAGCAGCTCTAGACAGGGGACCTACGAGCAGTACTTC

D: -
J: TRBJ1-1
size: once
length: 16
V: TRBV6-7
CDR3: CASSCPDRLPNTEAFF
DNA: TGTGCCAGCAGTTGCCCTGACAGGTTACCGAACACTGAAGCTTTCTTT

D: -
J: TRBJ2-1
size: -
length: 14
V: TRBV29-1
CDR3: CSVVVRGIYNEQFF
DNA: TGCAGCGTTGTGGTAAGGGGAATCTACAATGAGCAGTTCTTC

D: TRBD1
J: TRBJ1-4
size: -
length: 15
V: TRBV19
CDR3: CASSGGDRVPEKLFF
DNA: TGTGCCAGTAGTGGTGGGGACAGGGTTCCTGAAAAACTGTTTTTT

D: TRBD1
J: TRBJ2-7
size: once
length: 17
V: TRBV7-3
CDR3: CASSSAGGQGAVYEQYF
DNA: TGTGCCAGCAGCTCAGCAGGAGGACAGGGGGCGGTCTACGAGCAGTACTTC

D: TRBD2
J: TRBJ2-2
size: -
length: 14
V: TRBV10-3
CDR3: CAISPGLVAGELFF
DNA: TGTGCCATCAGCCCGGGACTAGTCGCCGGGGAGCTGTTTTTT

D: TRBD1
J: TRBJ1-6
size: -
length: 13
V: TRBV28
CDR3: CASRTGIRSPLHF
DNA: TGTGCCAGCCGGACAGGGATTCGGTCACCCCTCCACTTT

D: TRBD2
J: TRBJ2-3
size: -
length: 17
V: TRBV28
CDR3: CASSSRGRGFSTDTQYF
DNA: TGTGCCAGCAGTTCCCGGGGGAGGGGATTCTCCACAGATACGCAGTATTTT

D: -
J: TRBJ2-5
size: few
length: 14
V: TRBV7-2
CDR3: CASSRDSLKETQYF
DNA: TGTGCCAGCAGCCGGGACTCCTTAAAAGAGACCCAGTACTTC

D: TRBD2
J: TRBJ2-1
size: -
length: 15
V: TRBV6-1
CDR3: CASSVYGGSYNEQFF
DNA: TGTGCCAGCAGTGTTTACGGGGGGTCCTACAATGAGCAGTTCTTC

D: -
J: TRBJ1-2
size: -
length: 12
V: TRBV27
CDR3: CASSLPSRRVTF
DNA: TGTGCCAGCAGTTTACCCTCGAGGAGGGTAACCTTC

D: -
J: TRBJ2-7
size: -
length: 14
V: TRBV2
CDR3: CASSWDLSSYEQYF
DNA: TGTGCCAGCAGTTGGGACTTAAGCTCCTACGAGCAGTACTTC

D: -
J: TRBJ1-1
size: few
length: 13
V: TRBV2
CDR3: CATTLMPSTEAFF
DNA: TGTGCCACTACCTTGATGCCAAGCACTGAAGCTTTCTTT

D: TRBD2
J: TRBJ2-1
size: -
length: 18
V: TRBV30
CDR3: CAWSVHFSRRGGARGQFF
DNA: TGTGCCTGGAGTGTACACTTTTCGAGGCGCGGGGGGGCAAGGGGGCAGTTCTTC

D: -
J: TRBJ2-1
size: -
length: 13
V: TRBV6-1
CDR3: CASTRNSYNEQFF
DNA: TGTGCCAGCACGAGGAACTCCTACAATGAGCAGTTCTTC

D: TRBD1
J: TRBJ2-3
size: -
length: 14
V: TRBV5-1
CDR3: CASYLGQSTDTQYF
DNA: TGCGCCAGCTACCTGGGACAGAGCACAGATACGCAGTATTTT

D: -
J: TRBJ2-5
size: -
length: 12
V: TRBV27
CDR3: CASSHREETQYF
DNA: TGTGCCAGCAGCCACAGGGAAGAGACCCAGTACTTC

D: TRBD1
J: TRBJ1-4
size: -
length: 17
V: TRBV7-9
CDR3: CASSSGGTGLTNEKLFF
DNA: TGTGCCAGCAGCTCGGGGGGGACAGGGCTCACTAATGAAAAACTGTTTTTT

D: -
J: TRBJ2-7
size: -
length: 14
V: TRBV5-8
CDR3: CASSLAAASYEQYF
DNA: TGTGCCAGCAGCTTGGCCGCTGCCTCCTACGAGCAGTACTTC

D: TRBD2
J: TRBJ2-1
size: once
length: 15
V: TRBV28
CDR3: CASSRRAGVLNEQFF
DNA: TGTGCCAGCAGTCGGCGGGCGGGGGTCTTAAATGAGCAGTTCTTC

D: -
J: TRBJ1-5
size: once
length: 13
V: TRBV4-1
CDR3: CASSRLSNQPQHF
DNA: TGCGCCAGCAGCCGACTTAGCAATCAGCCCCAGCATTTT

D: TRBD1
J: TRBJ1-1
size: few
length: 14
V: TRBV11-2
CDR3: CASSLQGLDTEAFF
DNA: TGTGCCAGCAGCCTACAGGGGTTGGACACTGAAGCTTTCTTT

D: -
J: TRBJ2-7
size: few
length: 14
V: TRBV11-1
CDR3: CASSLTLGRGTRYF
DNA: TGTGCCAGCAGCTTAACCCTGGGCAGGGGGACTCGGTACTTC

D: TRBD1
J: TRBJ2-7
size: -
length: 14
V: TRBV7-7
CDR3: CASSLGGGSGEQYF
DNA: TGTGCTAGCAGCTTAGGGGGCGGATCGGGCGAGCAGTACTTC

D: TRBD2
J: TRBJ2-7
size: few
length: 13
V: TRBV11-2
CDR3: CASSISGVYEQYF
DNA: TGTGCCAGCAGCATAAGCGGGGTCTACGAGCAGTACTTC

D: TRBD2
J: TRBJ2-1
size: -
length: 15
V: TRBV10-3
CDR3: CAIAGSGSSYNEQFF
DNA: TGTGCCATCGCCGGTAGCGGGAGCTCCTACAATGAGCAGTTCTTC

D: -
J: TRBJ2-7
size: -
length: 14
V: TRBV28
CDR3: CASSLVGASNEQYF
DNA: TGTGCCAGCAGTTTAGTGGGGGCGAGCAACGAGCAGTACTTC

D: TRBD1
J: TRBJ1-2
size: few
length: 14
V: TRBV28
CDR3: CASRLMTGFDGYTF
DNA: TGTGCCAGCAGGTTAATGACAGGGTTCGATGGCTACACCTTC

D: TRBD1
J: TRBJ2-4
size: -
length: 14
V: TRBV5-1
CDR3: CASSAGDSKNIQYF
DNA: TGCGCCAGCAGCGCCGGGGACAGCAAAAACATTCAGTACTTC

D: TRBD1
J: TRBJ2-7
size: few
length: 15
V: TRBV28
CDR3: CASNQGTGAGYEQYF
DNA: TGTGCCAGCAATCAAGGGACAGGGGCAGGGTACGAGCAGTACTTC

D: -
J: TRBJ2-3
size: -
length: 14
V: TRBV7-2
CDR3: CASSLQGNTDTQYF
DNA: TGTGCCAGCAGCTTACAGGGGAACACAGATACGCAGTATTTT

D: TRBD2
J: TRBJ2-3
size: -
length: 15
V: TRBV9
CDR3: CASSPRTSGEDTQYF
DNA: TGTGCCAGCAGCCCCAGGACTAGCGGGGAGGATACGCAGTATTTT

D: -
J: TRBJ2-5
size: -
length: 14
V: TRBV2
CDR3: CASSFSRGRETQYF
DNA: TGTGCCAGCAGTTTCTCCCGAGGGCGGGAGACCCAGTACTTC

D: -
J: TRBJ1-1
size: -
length: 14
V: TRBV5-4
CDR3: CASSLGRVGTEAFF
DNA: TGTGCCAGCAGCTTGGGCAGGGTGGGCACTGAAGCTTTCTTT

D: -
J: TRBJ1-1
size: -
length: 12
V: TRBV30
CDR3: CAWTPRGPEAFF
DNA: TGTGCCTGGACCCCTCGCGGGCCTGAAGCTTTCTTT

D: TRBD1
J: TRBJ2-3
size: once
length: 14
V: TRBV5-1
CDR3: CASSDKQGPDTQYF
DNA: TGCGCCAGCAGCGACAAACAGGGGCCAGATACGCAGTATTTT

D: -
J: TRBJ1-1
size: -
length: 14
V: TRBV19
CDR3: CASSQQGRGTEAFF
DNA: TGTGCCAGTAGTCAACAGGGAAGAGGAACTGAAGCTTTCTTT

D: -
J: TRBJ2-2
size: few
length: 15
V: TRBV6-1
CDR3: CATSYRGGTTGELFF
DNA: TGTGCCACCTCCTACAGGGGGGGGACCACCGGGGAGCTGTTTTTT

D: -
J: TRBJ1-3
size: -
length: 14
V: TRBV2
CDR3: CASVEGGIRNTIYF
DNA: TGTGCCAGCGTCGAGGGGGGGATAAGGAACACCATATATTTT

D: -
J: TRBJ2-7
size: -
length: 18
V: TRBV9
CDR3: CASSVAEWIRDLAYEQYF
DNA: TGTGCCAGCAGCGTAGCTGAATGGATTCGGGACTTAGCCTACGAGCAGTACTTC

D: TRBD2
J: TRBJ2-1
size: -
length: 14
V: TRBV5-6
CDR3: CASSWGLAGNEQFF
DNA: TGTGCCAGCAGCTGGGGACTAGCTGGCAATGAGCAGTTCTTC

D: -
J: TRBJ2-3
size: -
length: 18
V: TRBV21-1
CDR3: CASSKISRTSGGTDTQYF
DNA: TGTGCCAGCAGCAAAATATCCAGGACTAGCGGGGGCACAGATACGCAGTATTTT